The 2 T cell receptor beta chains below come from one sample, sequenced in a study of T cells in Graves' hyperthyroidism and ophthalmopathy. Amplified TCR beta CDR3 regions came from RNA transcripts. Initially, a first-round RT-PCR of the TCR CDR3 employed the HTBI primer set. TCRdb used MiXCR to reprocess the multiplex PCR reads, holding one entry per CDR3 protein. This sample has fewer than 900,000 distinct CDR3 sequences, with approximately 19% found just once. Sample: blood. The receptors here all came from a woman aged 50 to 60 with Graves' hyperthyroidism that later progressed to Graves' ophthalmopathy.

This rearrangement joins TRBV6-1 to TRBJ1-5, with D perhaps matching TRBD1 (5 bases). The V end lost 6 bases, the J end lost 3 bases, and 12 bases lay between the germline ends. Germline-derived CDR1 and CDR2 are MNHNS and SASEGT. The CDR3 extends over 14 amino acids. The CDR3 region has the DNA TGTGCCAGCAGCCAGCAGGGATTCAATCAGCCCCAGCATTTT. This gives the protein CASSQQGFNQPQHF.

The CDR3 is CASSIRLAEDTGELFF. CDR3 DNA sequence: TGTGCCAGTAGTATCCGACTAGCGGAGGACACCGGGGAGCTGTTTTTT. The chain employs TRBV19 and TRBJ2-2; 9 bases fit TRBD2. The CDR3 length is 16 residues. V lost 3 bases, J lost 3 bases, and 5 bases stayed unmatched. In germline, CDR1 is LNHDA, CDR2 SQIVND (reference sequence).